This T cell receptor (beta chain) was sequenced during a study of control samples from healthy donors and cancer patients. Assay used: immunoSEQ multiplex PCR; TCRdb lists only in-frame clones, some missing. The table includes 100,000 to 150,000 clones, 92% detected once. Germline loops: CDR1 SGHAT, CDR2 FQNNGV. This CDR3 spans 14 amino acids. V was trimmed by 0 bases and J by 10 bases, leaving 15 bases between them. The V gene is TRBV11-2, the J gene TRBJ1-1; possible D gene TRBD1, 5 bases. The specimen sequenced was blood. The receptor's source is a woman in her forties or fifties in good health. Here the CDR3 reads CASSLDLRGRGAFF. The CDR3 DNA follows: TGTGCCAGCAGCTTAGACCTTCGGGGGAGGGGAGCTTTCTTT.